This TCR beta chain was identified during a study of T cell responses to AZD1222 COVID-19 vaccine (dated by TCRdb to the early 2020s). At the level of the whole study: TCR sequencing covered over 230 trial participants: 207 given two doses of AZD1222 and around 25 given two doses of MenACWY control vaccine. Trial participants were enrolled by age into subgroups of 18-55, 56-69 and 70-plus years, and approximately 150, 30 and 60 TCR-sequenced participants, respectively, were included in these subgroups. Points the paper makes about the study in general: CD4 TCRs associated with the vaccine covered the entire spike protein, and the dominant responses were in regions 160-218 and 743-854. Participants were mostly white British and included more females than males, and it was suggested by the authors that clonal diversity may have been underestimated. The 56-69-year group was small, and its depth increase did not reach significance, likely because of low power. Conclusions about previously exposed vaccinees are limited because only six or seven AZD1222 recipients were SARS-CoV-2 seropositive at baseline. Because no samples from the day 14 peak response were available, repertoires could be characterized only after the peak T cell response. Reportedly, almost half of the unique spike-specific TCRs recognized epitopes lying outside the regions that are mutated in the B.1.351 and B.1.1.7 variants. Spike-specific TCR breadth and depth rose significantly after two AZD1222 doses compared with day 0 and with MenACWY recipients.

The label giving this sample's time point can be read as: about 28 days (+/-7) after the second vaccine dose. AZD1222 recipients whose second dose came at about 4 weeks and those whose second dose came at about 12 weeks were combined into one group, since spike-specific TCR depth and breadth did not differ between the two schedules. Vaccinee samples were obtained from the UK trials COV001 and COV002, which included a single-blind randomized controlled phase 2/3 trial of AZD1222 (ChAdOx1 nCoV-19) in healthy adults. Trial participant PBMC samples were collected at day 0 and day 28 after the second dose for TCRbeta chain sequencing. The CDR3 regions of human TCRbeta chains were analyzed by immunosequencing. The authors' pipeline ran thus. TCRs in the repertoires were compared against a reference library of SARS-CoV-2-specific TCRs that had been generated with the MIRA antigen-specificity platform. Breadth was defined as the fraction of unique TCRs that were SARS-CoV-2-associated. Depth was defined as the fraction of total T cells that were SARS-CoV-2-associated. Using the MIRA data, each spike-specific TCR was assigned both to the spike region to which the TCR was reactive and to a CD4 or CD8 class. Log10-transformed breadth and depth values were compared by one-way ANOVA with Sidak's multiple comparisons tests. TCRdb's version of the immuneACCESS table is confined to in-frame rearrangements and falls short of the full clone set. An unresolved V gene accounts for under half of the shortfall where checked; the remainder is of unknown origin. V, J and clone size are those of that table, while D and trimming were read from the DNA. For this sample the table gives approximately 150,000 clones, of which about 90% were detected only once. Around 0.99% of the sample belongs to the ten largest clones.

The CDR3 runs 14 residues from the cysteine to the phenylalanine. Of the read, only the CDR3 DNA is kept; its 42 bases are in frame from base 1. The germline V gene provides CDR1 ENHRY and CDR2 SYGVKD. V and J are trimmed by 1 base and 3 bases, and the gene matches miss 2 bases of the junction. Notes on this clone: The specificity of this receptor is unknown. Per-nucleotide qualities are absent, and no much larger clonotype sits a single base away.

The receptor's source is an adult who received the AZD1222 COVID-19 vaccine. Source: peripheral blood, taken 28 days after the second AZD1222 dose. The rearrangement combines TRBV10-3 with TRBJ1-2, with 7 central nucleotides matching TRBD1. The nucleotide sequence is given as TGTGCCATCAGTGAGTACCAGGGGGACTATGGCTACACCTTC. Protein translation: CAISEYQGDYGYTF.